A selection of T cell receptor beta chains follows, all from one sample in a study of CD8 T cells in Susac syndrome. Using its own MiXCR run on the immunoSEQ multiplex PCR reads, TCRdb lists one record per CDR3 protein. This sample has 100,000 to 150,000 distinct CDR3 sequences, with approximately 79% found just once. The sequencing input was CD8+ T cells from PBMCs. Receptor source: a human donor with multiple sclerosis. The CDR3 runs from the conserved cysteine through the conserved F or W. D genes are given only for firm matches. Size is stated for part of the rows, as once, few or many counts, or as a class when the clone is expanded.

CDR3 length: 15; clone size: .; D gene: TRBD1; J gene: TRBJ2-1; V gene: TRBV6-5; CDR3 DNA: TGTGCCAGCAGTTACGGGACAGGATTATACAATGAGCAGTTCTTC; CDR3 protein: CASSYGTGLYNEQFF
CDR3 length: 13; clone size: .; D gene: TRBD2; J gene: TRBJ2-1; V gene: TRBV5-6; CDR3 DNA: TGTGCCAGCAGCCTGAGACTAGCGAGGGAGCAGTTCTTC; CDR3 protein: CASSLRLAREQFF
CDR3 length: 11; clone size: .; D gene: .; J gene: TRBJ1-2; V gene: TRBV12-3/TRBV12-4; CDR3 DNA: TGTGCCAGCAGTCCAGGGAGCGGCTACACCTTC; CDR3 protein: CASSPGSGYTF
CDR3 length: 14; clone size: .; D gene: .; J gene: TRBJ2-5; V gene: TRBV7-9; CDR3 DNA: TGTGCCAGCAGCTTACCGACAGACTGGGAGACCCAGTACTTC; CDR3 protein: CASSLPTDWETQYF
CDR3 length: 14; clone size: once; D gene: TRBD2; J gene: TRBJ2-5; V gene: TRBV27; CDR3 DNA: TGTGCCAGCAGGACCGGGAGGGACCAAGAGACCCAGTACTTC; CDR3 protein: CASRTGRDQETQYF
CDR3 length: 17; clone size: .; D gene: .; J gene: TRBJ1-5; V gene: TRBV7-9; CDR3 DNA: TGTGCCAGCAGCTTAGTTCACGCCGGGAGTAGCAATCAGCCCCAGCATTTT; CDR3 protein: CASSLVHAGSSNQPQHF
CDR3 length: 18; clone size: once; D gene: .; J gene: TRBJ2-6; V gene: TRBV7-9; CDR3 DNA: TGTGCCAGCAGCGAGACGTTTGTGTGGGTCGCTGGGGCCAACGTCCTGACTTTC; CDR3 protein: CASSETFVWVAGANVLTF
CDR3 length: 14; clone size: .; D gene: .; J gene: TRBJ2-1; V gene: TRBV24-1; CDR3 DNA: TGTGCCACCAGTGACAGGGGAGGGTACAATGAGCAGTTCTTC; CDR3 protein: CATSDRGGYNEQFF
CDR3 length: 15; clone size: few; D gene: TRBD2; J gene: TRBJ2-3; V gene: TRBV11-2; CDR3 DNA: TGTGCCAGCAGCTCTACTAGCGGCCACACAGATACGCAGTATTTT; CDR3 protein: CASSSTSGHTDTQYF
CDR3 length: 13; clone size: .; D gene: .; J gene: TRBJ1-1; V gene: TRBV2; CDR3 DNA: TGTGCCAGCAGTGAAGGGCGGAACACTGAAGCTTTCTTT; CDR3 protein: CASSEGRNTEAFF
CDR3 length: 13; clone size: .; D gene: TRBD1; J gene: TRBJ1-1; V gene: TRBV2; CDR3 DNA: TGTGCCAGCAGAGACAGGGGGAGGGCTGAAGCTTTCTTT; CDR3 protein: CASRDRGRAEAFF
CDR3 length: 15; clone size: .; D gene: .; J gene: TRBJ2-4; V gene: TRBV12-3/TRBV12-4; CDR3 DNA: TGTGCCAGCAGCGCCCAGGGGGAGGACAAAAACATTCAGTACTTC; CDR3 protein: CASSAQGEDKNIQYF
CDR3 length: 16; clone size: once; D gene: TRBD2; J gene: TRBJ2-2; V gene: TRBV4-1; CDR3 DNA: TGCGCCAGCAGCCAAGTGCCTAGCGGGGACACCGGGGAGCTGTTTTTT; CDR3 protein: CASSQVPSGDTGELFF
CDR3 length: 14; clone size: .; D gene: .; J gene: TRBJ2-5; V gene: TRBV25-1; CDR3 DNA: TGTGCCAGCACAAATGGGGTATGGGAAGAGACCCAGTACTTC; CDR3 protein: CASTNGVWEETQYF
CDR3 length: 16; clone size: .; D gene: TRBD1; J gene: TRBJ2-7; V gene: TRBV9; CDR3 DNA: TGTGCCAGCAGCTCCCTGGCGAGGACAGGGTCGGACGAGCAGTACTTC; CDR3 protein: CASSSLARTGSDEQYF
CDR3 length: 14; clone size: .; D gene: .; J gene: TRBJ1-5; V gene: TRBV28; CDR3 DNA: TGTGCCAGCAGAAAGGGGTGGAAGGATCAGCCCCAGCATTTT; CDR3 protein: CASRKGWKDQPQHF
CDR3 length: 16; clone size: .; D gene: .; J gene: TRBJ2-3; V gene: TRBV14; CDR3 DNA: TGTGCCAGCAGCCAAACCGGGGAAGGGCTCACAGATACGCAGTATTTT; CDR3 protein: CASSQTGEGLTDTQYF
CDR3 length: 15; clone size: .; D gene: .; J gene: TRBJ2-7; V gene: TRBV19; CDR3 DNA: TGTGCCAGTAGTATAGGGGCGGGGAGCTCCTACGAGCAGTACTTC; CDR3 protein: CASSIGAGSSYEQYF
CDR3 length: 14; clone size: .; D gene: TRBD1; J gene: TRBJ2-1; V gene: TRBV18; CDR3 DNA: TGTGCCAGCTCACCGCGGACAGGGGAGAATGAGCAGTTCTTC; CDR3 protein: CASSPRTGENEQFF
CDR3 length: 16; clone size: once; D gene: TRBD1; J gene: TRBJ1-5; V gene: TRBV27; CDR3 DNA: TGTGCCAGCCGGGACAGGTACGGGGGTAGCAATCAGCCCCAGCATTTT; CDR3 protein: CASRDRYGGSNQPQHF
CDR3 length: 11; clone size: .; D gene: .; J gene: TRBJ1-2; V gene: TRBV30; CDR3 DNA: TGTGCCTGGAGTGGGGGCTATGGCTACACCTTC; CDR3 protein: CAWSGGYGYTF
CDR3 length: 10; clone size: once; D gene: TRBD1; J gene: TRBJ1-1; V gene: TRBV9; CDR3 DNA: TGTGCCAGCAGCCCTCACCCAGGGGGTTTT; CDR3 protein: CASSPHPGGF
CDR3 length: 15; clone size: once; D gene: .; J gene: TRBJ2-1; V gene: TRBV7-9; CDR3 DNA: TGTGCCAGCAGCTCAGTGAGGCTAGCTGGGAATGAGCAGTTCTTC; CDR3 protein: CASSSVRLAGNEQFF
CDR3 length: 15; clone size: .; D gene: .; J gene: TRBJ2-2; V gene: TRBV4-3; CDR3 DNA: TGCGCCAGCAGCCAAGCTCCCGGAGGCGCCGGGGAGCTGTTTTTT; CDR3 protein: CASSQAPGGAGELFF
CDR3 length: 16; clone size: .; D gene: .; J gene: TRBJ1-2; V gene: TRBV20-1; CDR3 DNA: TGCAGTGCTCCGGACGTGGATGGGGTAGGGTTATATGGCTACACCTTC; CDR3 protein: CSAPDVDGVGLYGYTF
CDR3 length: 17; clone size: .; D gene: TRBD2; J gene: TRBJ2-1; V gene: TRBV27; CDR3 DNA: TGTGCCAGCAGTTTATCCCTAGCGGGGCTCTCCTACAATGAGCAGTTCTTC; CDR3 protein: CASSLSLAGLSYNEQFF
CDR3 length: 21; clone size: .; D gene: TRBD2; J gene: TRBJ2-2; V gene: TRBV6-1; CDR3 DNA: TGTGCCAGCAGCCTCGGGTGGCGAGCGGGAACCAAAGCCCCTTTGGCCGGGGAGCTGTTTTTT; CDR3 protein: CASSLGWRAGTKAPLAGELFF
CDR3 length: 13; clone size: .; D gene: TRBD2; J gene: TRBJ2-1; V gene: TRBV9; CDR3 DNA: TGTGCCAGCAGCGCGAGGACTAGCCATGAGCAGTTCTTC; CDR3 protein: CASSARTSHEQFF
CDR3 length: 16; clone size: .; D gene: .; J gene: TRBJ2-1; V gene: TRBV20-1; CDR3 DNA: TGCAGTGCTAGGGGAGATGGAGGGGCAGGGATGAATGAGCAGTTCTTC; CDR3 protein: CSARGDGGAGMNEQFF
CDR3 length: 13; clone size: .; D gene: .; J gene: TRBJ1-1; V gene: TRBV6-5; CDR3 DNA: TGTGCCAGCAGTTACGGAGAAAACACTGAAGCTTTCTTT; CDR3 protein: CASSYGENTEAFF
CDR3 length: 12; clone size: .; D gene: TRBD1; J gene: TRBJ1-1; V gene: TRBV6-2/TRBV6-3; CDR3 DNA: TGTGCCAGCAGACAGGGGACGCGAGAAGCTTTCTTT; CDR3 protein: CASRQGTREAFF
CDR3 length: 9; clone size: .; D gene: .; J gene: TRBJ2-1; V gene: TRBV19; CDR3 DNA: TGTGCCCTACAGGGCGAGCAGTTCTTC; CDR3 protein: CALQGEQFF
CDR3 length: 14; clone size: .; D gene: .; J gene: TRBJ1-2; V gene: TRBV28; CDR3 DNA: TGTGCCAGCCAAGGGAGAGGGGAAACCTATGGCTACACCTTC; CDR3 protein: CASQGRGETYGYTF
CDR3 length: 16; clone size: .; D gene: .; J gene: TRBJ1-6; V gene: TRBV5-6; CDR3 DNA: TGTGCCAGCAACACCTTCCCTGTGGGGCCGCATTCACCCCTCCACTTT; CDR3 protein: CASNTFPVGPHSPLHF
CDR3 length: 14; clone size: few; D gene: .; J gene: TRBJ2-7; V gene: TRBV4-1; CDR3 DNA: TGCGCCAGCAGCCAAGCGGAGGGGACCTACGAGCAGTACTTC; CDR3 protein: CASSQAEGTYEQYF
CDR3 length: 15; clone size: .; D gene: TRBD1; J gene: TRBJ1-1; V gene: TRBV19; CDR3 DNA: TGTGCCAGTAGTATAGGGACAGGGTTGAACACTGAAGCTTTCTTT; CDR3 protein: CASSIGTGLNTEAFF
CDR3 length: 16; clone size: .; D gene: TRBD1; J gene: TRBJ1-2; V gene: TRBV6-5; CDR3 DNA: TGTGCCAGCAGTAACCCGGGACAGGGATTCGGCTATGGCTACACCTTC; CDR3 protein: CASSNPGQGFGYGYTF
CDR3 length: 12; clone size: .; D gene: .; J gene: TRBJ2-1; V gene: TRBV3-1; CDR3 DNA: TGTGCCACAACGAAGGGCGGCAATGAGCAGTTCTTC; CDR3 protein: CATTKGGNEQFF
CDR3 length: 19; clone size: .; D gene: TRBD2; J gene: TRBJ2-1; V gene: TRBV6-1; CDR3 DNA: TGTGCCAGCAGTGGGGAAGGACTAGCGGGAGGGCTCCTCTACAATGAGCAGTTCTTC; CDR3 protein: CASSGEGLAGGLLYNEQFF
CDR3 length: 14; clone size: few; D gene: TRBD2; J gene: TRBJ2-5; V gene: TRBV6-1; CDR3 DNA: TGTGCCAGCAGTCCCGGGGCTAGCGGGGAGACCCAGTACTTC; CDR3 protein: CASSPGASGETQYF
CDR3 length: 17; clone size: .; D gene: TRBD2; J gene: TRBJ2-2; V gene: TRBV12-5; CDR3 DNA: TGTGCTAGTGAATACTCTAGCGGGAGGGCTTACACCGGGGAGCTGTTTTTT; CDR3 protein: CASEYSSGRAYTGELFF
CDR3 length: 17; clone size: .; D gene: TRBD2; J gene: TRBJ2-3; V gene: TRBV27; CDR3 DNA: TGTGCCAGCACCGCCATCCCGGGACTAGGAATAACAGATACGCAGTATTTT; CDR3 protein: CASTAIPGLGITDTQYF
CDR3 length: 15; clone size: .; D gene: .; J gene: TRBJ2-7; V gene: TRBV7-9; CDR3 DNA: TGTGCCAGCAGCTCCCCGGGTCCCCCACCGGGTGAGCAGTACTTC; CDR3 protein: CASSSPGPPPGEQYF
CDR3 length: 13; clone size: .; D gene: TRBD1; J gene: TRBJ1-1; V gene: TRBV12-3/TRBV12-4; CDR3 DNA: TGTGCCAGCAGTTTGGACAGGGACACTGAAGCTTTCTTT; CDR3 protein: CASSLDRDTEAFF
CDR3 length: 10; clone size: .; D gene: .; J gene: TRBJ2-5; V gene: TRBV29-1; CDR3 DNA: TGCAGCGTTGCTGGGAAGACCCAGTACTTC; CDR3 protein: CSVAGKTQYF
CDR3 length: 15; clone size: .; D gene: .; J gene: TRBJ2-2; V gene: TRBV7-8; CDR3 DNA: TGTGCCAGCAGACCGACAGAGCTAAACACCGGGGAGCTGTTTTTT; CDR3 protein: CASRPTELNTGELFF
CDR3 length: 13; clone size: .; D gene: .; J gene: TRBJ2-5; V gene: TRBV6-1; CDR3 DNA: TGTGCCACCACAACTGAGGGCCGGATCGCCCAGTACTTC; CDR3 protein: CATTTEGRIAQYF
CDR3 length: 15; clone size: .; D gene: .; J gene: TRBJ2-5; V gene: TRBV6-6; CDR3 DNA: TGTGCCAGCAGTGAGATCGCAGGGGGGGAAGAGACCCAGCACTTC; CDR3 protein: CASSEIAGGEETQHF
CDR3 length: 15; clone size: .; D gene: TRBD1; J gene: TRBJ2-5; V gene: TRBV6-5; CDR3 DNA: TGTGCCAGCAGTTCGGGACAGGCCACCGGGGAGACCCAGTACTTC; CDR3 protein: CASSSGQATGETQYF
CDR3 length: 16; clone size: .; D gene: .; J gene: TRBJ2-6; V gene: TRBV9; CDR3 DNA: TGTGCCAGCAGCGTAGGGATAGGGTACTGGGCCAACGTCCTGACTTTC; CDR3 protein: CASSVGIGYWANVLTF
CDR3 length: 15; clone size: few; D gene: .; J gene: TRBJ2-3; V gene: TRBV7-2; CDR3 DNA: TGTGCCAGCAGCCATGGACCGGGGATCACAGATACGCAGTATTTT; CDR3 protein: CASSHGPGITDTQYF
CDR3 length: 17; clone size: .; D gene: TRBD2; J gene: TRBJ2-3; V gene: TRBV18; CDR3 DNA: TGTGCCAGCTCACCAAACTCAGCGGGAGGGAGCGAAGATACGCAGTATTTT; CDR3 protein: CASSPNSAGGSEDTQYF
CDR3 length: 15; clone size: .; D gene: TRBD2; J gene: TRBJ2-7; V gene: TRBV20-1; CDR3 DNA: TGCAGTGCTAGAGATCCCCTAGCGGGGCTTTACGAGCAGTACTTC; CDR3 protein: CSARDPLAGLYEQYF
CDR3 length: 16; clone size: .; D gene: .; J gene: TRBJ1-5; V gene: TRBV2; CDR3 DNA: TGTGCCAGCAGTGGTAGTAATCTGTGGAGCAATCAGCCCCAGCATTTT; CDR3 protein: CASSGSNLWSNQPQHF
CDR3 length: 17; clone size: .; D gene: TRBD2; J gene: TRBJ2-3; V gene: TRBV19; CDR3 DNA: TGTGCCAGTAGTACCCAGACTAGCGGGAGGGCCTCAGATACGCAGTATTTT; CDR3 protein: CASSTQTSGRASDTQYF
CDR3 length: 12; clone size: .; D gene: .; J gene: TRBJ2-2; V gene: TRBV29-1; CDR3 DNA: TGCAGCGTATGGGTTAACACCGGGGAGCTGTTTTTT; CDR3 protein: CSVWVNTGELFF
CDR3 length: 15; clone size: .; D gene: .; J gene: TRBJ2-1; V gene: TRBV12-3/TRBV12-4; CDR3 DNA: TGTGCCAGCAGTTTAGACAGCCTAAGGATCAATGAGCAGTTCTTC; CDR3 protein: CASSLDSLRINEQFF